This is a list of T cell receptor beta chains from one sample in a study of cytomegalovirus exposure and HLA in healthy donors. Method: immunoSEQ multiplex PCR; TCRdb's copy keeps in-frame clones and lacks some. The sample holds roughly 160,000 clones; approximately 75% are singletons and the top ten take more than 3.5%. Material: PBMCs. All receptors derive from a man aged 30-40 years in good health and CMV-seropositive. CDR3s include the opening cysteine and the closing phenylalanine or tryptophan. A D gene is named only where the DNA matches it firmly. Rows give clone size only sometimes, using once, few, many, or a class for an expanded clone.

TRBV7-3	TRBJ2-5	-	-	TGTGCCAGCAGAGTCCGGGGAGGTGAGAAAGAGACCCAGTACTTC	CASRVRGGEKETQYF
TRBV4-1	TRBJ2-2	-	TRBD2	TGCGCCAGCAGCCAAGAACCTAGCGGGGGCCATAACACCGGGGAGCTGTTTTTT	CASSQEPSGGHNTGELFF
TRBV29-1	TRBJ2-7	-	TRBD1	TGCAGCGTTTGGACAGGGGCCTACGAGCAGTACTTC	CSVWTGAYEQYF
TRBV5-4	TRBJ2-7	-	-	TGTGCCAGCAGCCCGGGTCTTAGCTCCTACGAGCAGTACTTC	CASSPGLSSYEQYF
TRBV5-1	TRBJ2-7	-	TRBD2	TGCGCCAGCAGCCATAGCGGGGATGCCTACGAGCAGTACTTC	CASSHSGDAYEQYF
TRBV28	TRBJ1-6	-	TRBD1	TGTGCCACCGGGACAGCGATAACCAATTCACCCCTCCACTTT	CATGTAITNSPLHF
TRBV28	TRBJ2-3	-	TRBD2	TGTGCCAGCAGTTTATGGGGGACTAGCGGAATCACAGATACGCAGTATTTT	CASSLWGTSGITDTQYF
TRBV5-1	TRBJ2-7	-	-	TGCGCCAGCAACCAAAGTCCGAGGGAATCCTACGAGCAGTACTTC	CASNQSPRESYEQYF
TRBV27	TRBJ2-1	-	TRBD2	TGTGCCAGCAGATTTGGGGGACTAGCGGATTACAATGAGCAGTTCTTC	CASRFGGLADYNEQFF
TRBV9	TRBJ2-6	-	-	TGTGCCAGCAGCGTAGGACAATCTGGGGCCAACGTCCTGACTTTC	CASSVGQSGANVLTF
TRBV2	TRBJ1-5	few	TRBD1	TGTGCCAGCAGGCCCGGGACAGGGCTGAATCAGCCCCAGCATTTT	CASRPGTGLNQPQHF
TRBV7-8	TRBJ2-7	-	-	TGTGCCAGCAGCTTAGTCGGTAGTAAGCACGAGCAGTACTTC	CASSLVGSKHEQYF
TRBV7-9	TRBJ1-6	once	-	TGTGCCAGCAGCTTAGACAGCATCAATTCACCCCTCCACTTT	CASSLDSINSPLHF
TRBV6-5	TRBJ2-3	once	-	TGTGCCAGCAGTTACGCTTTACAGGATTATACGCAGTATTTT	CASSYALQDYTQYF
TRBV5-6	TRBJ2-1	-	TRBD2	TGTGCCAGCAGCTCAGGGACTAGCGGCTACAATGAGCAGTTCTTC	CASSSGTSGYNEQFF
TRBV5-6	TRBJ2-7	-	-	TGTGCCAGCAGCTCCGGACATGCCGGGCAGTACTTC	CASSSGHAGQYF
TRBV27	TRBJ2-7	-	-	TGTGCCAGCAGTTTGGCAACAGGGTACGAGCAGTACTTC	CASSLATGYEQYF
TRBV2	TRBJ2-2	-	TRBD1	TGTGCCAGCAGGTACGCCTACGGGACAGAGGCCGGGGAGCTGTTTTTT	CASRYAYGTEAGELFF
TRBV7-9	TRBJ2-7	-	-	TGTGCCAGCAGCTTCAGTGCTGCACCCTACGAGCAGTACTTC	CASSFSAAPYEQYF
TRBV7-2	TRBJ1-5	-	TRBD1	TGTGCCAGCAGCCCCTGGACAGGGATGAATCAGCCCCAGCATTTT	CASSPWTGMNQPQHF
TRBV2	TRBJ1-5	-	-	TGTGCCAGCAGTGAAGCTTATAATCAGCCCCAGCATTTT	CASSEAYNQPQHF
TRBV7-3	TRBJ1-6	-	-	TGTGCCAGCAGCTTAAGTGGCCATAATTCACCCCTCCACTTT	CASSLSGHNSPLHF
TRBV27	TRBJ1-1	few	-	TGTGCCAGCAGTTTATCGAGTCTCGTCCGGAACACTGAAGCTTTCTTT	CASSLSSLVRNTEAFF
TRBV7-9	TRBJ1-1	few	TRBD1	TGTGCCAGCAGCTCCCGGGACAGGAACACTGAAGCTTTCTTT	CASSSRDRNTEAFF
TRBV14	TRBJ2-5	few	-	TGTGCCAGCAGCCAAGACGAAGAGACCCAGTACTTC	CASSQDEETQYF
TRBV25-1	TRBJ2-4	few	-	TGTGCCAGCAGTGGGAACTCCAGGGTAGGGGCCAAAAACATTCAGTACTTC	CASSGNSRVGAKNIQYF
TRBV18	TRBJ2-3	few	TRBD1	TGTGCCAGCTCACCAAGACAGGGGGCGACCTCTAGCACAGATACGCAGTATTTT	CASSPRQGATSSTDTQYF
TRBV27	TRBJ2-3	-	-	TGTGCCAGCAGTGCCGGACGGCGAGGGACAGATACGCAGTATTTT	CASSAGRRGTDTQYF
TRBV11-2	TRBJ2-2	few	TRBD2	TGTGCCAGCAGCTTAGATCGCGGGGGCGGGGAGCTGTTTTTT	CASSLDRGGGELFF
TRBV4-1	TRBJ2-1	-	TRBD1	TGCGCCAGCAGCCACCGAACAGGGGGGCCGAATGAGCAGTTCTTC	CASSHRTGGPNEQFF
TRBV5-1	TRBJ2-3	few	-	TGCGCCAGCAGCTTGGGTCTAGCCCCCTCTGTAGATACGCAGTATTTT	CASSLGLAPSVDTQYF
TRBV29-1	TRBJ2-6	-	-	TGCAGCGCAGGTGTACTAGTGGAAGGCTCTGGGGCCAACGTCCTGACTTTC	CSAGVLVEGSGANVLTF
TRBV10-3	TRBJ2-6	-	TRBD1	TGTGCCATCAGAACCGGGACAGCCCAAGAAGGGGCCAACGTCCTGACTTTC	CAIRTGTAQEGANVLTF
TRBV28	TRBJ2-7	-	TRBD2	TGTGCCAGCAGTGCCAGACTAGCGGGGGGAGACGAGCAGTACTTC	CASSARLAGGDEQYF
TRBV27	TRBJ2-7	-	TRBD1	TGTGCCAGCAGGACCGGGACAGGGCCCTACGAGCAGTACTTC	CASRTGTGPYEQYF
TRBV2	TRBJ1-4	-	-	TGTGCCAGCAGTGAAGCTGGGGGGACTAATGAAAAACTGTTTTTT	CASSEAGGTNEKLFF
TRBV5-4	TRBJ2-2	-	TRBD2	TGTGCCAGCAGCTTGTTTAGCGGGGCCAGGAACACCGGGGAGCTGTTTTTT	CASSLFSGARNTGELFF
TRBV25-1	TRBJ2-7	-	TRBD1	TGTGCCAGCAGCATACAGGGGGACGGCTACGAGCAGTACTTC	CASSIQGDGYEQYF
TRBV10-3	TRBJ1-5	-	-	TGTGCCATCAGTGAGTCGAATGGTGGGCAAATTAGCAATCAGCCCCAGCATTTT	CAISESNGGQISNQPQHF
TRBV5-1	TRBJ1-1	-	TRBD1	TGCGCCAGCAGCTTGGGGAACAGGGGAAACACTGAAGCTTTCTTT	CASSLGNRGNTEAFF
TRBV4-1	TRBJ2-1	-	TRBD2	TGCGCTACCCGGGAGGCGTTAAGCTACAATGAGCAGTTCTTC	CATREALSYNEQFF
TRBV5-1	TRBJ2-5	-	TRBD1	TGCGCCAGCAGCTGGGACAGGGGCGGGGAGACCCAGTACTTC	CASSWDRGGETQYF
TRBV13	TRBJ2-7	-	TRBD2	TGTGCCAGCAGCCCCGGACTAGCGGGGAGCTACGAGCAGTACTTC	CASSPGLAGSYEQYF
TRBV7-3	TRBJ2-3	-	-	TGTGCCAGCAGTCCCACCGGCGGTACCGATACGCAGTATTTT	CASSPTGGTDTQYF
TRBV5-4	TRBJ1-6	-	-	TGTGCCAGCAGCCAACAGGGAAATAATTCACCCCTCCACTTT	CASSQQGNNSPLHF
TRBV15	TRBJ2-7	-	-	TGTGCCACCAGCAGAGACAGGGGAACCTACGAGCAGTACTTC	CATSRDRGTYEQYF
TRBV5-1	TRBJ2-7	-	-	TGCGCCAGCAGCCCCCTGAGGTCCTACGAGCAGTACTTC	CASSPLRSYEQYF
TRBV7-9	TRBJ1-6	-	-	TGTGCCAGCAGCTTACGCGGGAGGTCACCCCTCCACTTT	CASSLRGRSPLHF
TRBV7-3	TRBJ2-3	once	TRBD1	TGTGCCAGCAGCTCCGGGACAGGGTTGACAGATACGCAGTATTTT	CASSSGTGLTDTQYF
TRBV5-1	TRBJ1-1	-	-	TGCGCCAGCAGCTTGGACAGAAACACTGAAGCTTTCTTT	CASSLDRNTEAFF
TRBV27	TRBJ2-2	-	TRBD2	TGTGCCAGCAGTCCCAAACTAGCGGGCCTGAACACCGGGGAGCTGTTTTTT	CASSPKLAGLNTGELFF
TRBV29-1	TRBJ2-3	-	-	TGCAGCGTTGGTCTGGCCACAGATACGCAGTATTTT	CSVGLATDTQYF
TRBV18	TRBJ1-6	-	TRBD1	TGTGCCAGCTCACCAGAACAGGGGAGAAATTCACCCCTCCACTTT	CASSPEQGRNSPLHF